The T cell receptor beta chain under discussion was sequenced for a study of control samples from healthy donors and cancer patients. In this sample, this clone turned up once. The repertoire was sequenced with immunoSEQ multiplex PCR; TCRdb's copy has only in-frame clones and lacks some. The data hold tens of thousands of clones, with 70% to 90% observed a single time. The ends were cut back, 3 bases at V and 0 bases at J, with 7 bases in the middle. This CDR3 has 14 residues. The germline V gene encodes CDR1 SGDLS and CDR2 YYNGEE. The clonotype comes from a man between 40 and 49 years old in good health. The chain carries TRBV9 and TRBJ1-3; D gene uncertain. The specimen was blood. The CDR3 DNA reads TGTGCCAGCAGCGCCACCTACTCTGGAAACACCATATATTTT. Encoded protein: CASSATYSGNTIYF. Full variable domain (outside the CDR3, taken from reference TRBV9 and TRBJ1-3): DSGVTQTPKHLITATGQRVTLRCSPRSGDLSVYWYQQSLDQGLQFLIQYYNGEERAKGNILERFSAQQFPDLHSELNLSSLELGDSALYFCASSATYSGNTIYFGEGSWLTVV.